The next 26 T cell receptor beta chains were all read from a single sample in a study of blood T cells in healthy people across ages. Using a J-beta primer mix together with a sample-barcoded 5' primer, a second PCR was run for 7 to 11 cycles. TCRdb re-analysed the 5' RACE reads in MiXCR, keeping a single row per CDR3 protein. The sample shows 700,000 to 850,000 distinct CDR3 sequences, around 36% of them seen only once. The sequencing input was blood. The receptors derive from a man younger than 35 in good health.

This CDR3 reads CASSLFGGGNTGELFF. The CDR3 coding sequence is TGTGCCAGCAGCTTATTTGGCGGGGGTAACACCGGGGAGCTGTTTTTT. The genes are TRBV7-9 and TRBJ2-2, with TRBD2 matching 7 bases. This CDR3 contains 16 residues. Per germline, CDR1 SEHNR and CDR2 FQNEAQ (reference sequence). Germline trimming cut 2 bases from V and 2 bases from J; bases unmatched to any gene: 5.

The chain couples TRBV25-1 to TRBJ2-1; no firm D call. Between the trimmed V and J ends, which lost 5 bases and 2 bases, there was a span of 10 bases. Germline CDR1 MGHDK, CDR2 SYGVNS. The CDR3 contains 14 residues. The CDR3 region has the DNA TGTGCCAGCAGTTACGGGCCTACCTACAATGAGCAGTTCTTC. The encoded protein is CASSYGPTYNEQFF.

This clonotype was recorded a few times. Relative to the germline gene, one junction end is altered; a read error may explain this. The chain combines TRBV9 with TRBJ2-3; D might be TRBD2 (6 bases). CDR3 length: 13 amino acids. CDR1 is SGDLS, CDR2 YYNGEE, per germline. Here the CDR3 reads CASSGTPPDTQYF. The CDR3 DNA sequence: TGTGCCAGTAGCGGAACCCCTCCAGATACGCAGTATTTT.

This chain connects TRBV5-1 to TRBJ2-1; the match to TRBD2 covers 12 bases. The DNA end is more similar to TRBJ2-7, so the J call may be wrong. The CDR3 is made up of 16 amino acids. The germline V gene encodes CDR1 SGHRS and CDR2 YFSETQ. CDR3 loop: CASQTSGGPSYNEQYF. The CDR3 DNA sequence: TGCGCCAGCCAAACTAGCGGGGGGCCTTCCTACAATGAGCAGTACTTC.

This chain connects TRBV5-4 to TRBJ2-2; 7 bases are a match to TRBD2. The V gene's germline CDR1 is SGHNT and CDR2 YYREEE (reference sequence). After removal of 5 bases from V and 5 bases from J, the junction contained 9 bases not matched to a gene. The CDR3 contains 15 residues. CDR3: CASSLGLGRTGELFF. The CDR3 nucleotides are TGTGCCAGCAGTCTTGGACTAGGTCGAACCGGGGAGCTGTTTTTT.

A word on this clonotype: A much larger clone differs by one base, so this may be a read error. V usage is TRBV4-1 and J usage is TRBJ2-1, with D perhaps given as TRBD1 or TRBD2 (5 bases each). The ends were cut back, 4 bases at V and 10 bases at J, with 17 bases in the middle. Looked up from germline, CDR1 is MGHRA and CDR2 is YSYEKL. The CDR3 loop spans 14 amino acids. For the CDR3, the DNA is TGCGCCAGCAGCCTTCTTCGGGACCCCAAGGAGCAGTTCTTC. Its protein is CASSLLRDPKEQFF.

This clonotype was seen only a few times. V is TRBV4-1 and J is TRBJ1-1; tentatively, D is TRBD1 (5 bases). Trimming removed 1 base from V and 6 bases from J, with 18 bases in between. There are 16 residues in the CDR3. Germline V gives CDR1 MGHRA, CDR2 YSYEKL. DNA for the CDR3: TGCGCCAGCAGCCAAGCAGTTTTGGGACTTTCCGCTGAAGCTTTCTTT. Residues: CASSQAVLGLSAEAFF.

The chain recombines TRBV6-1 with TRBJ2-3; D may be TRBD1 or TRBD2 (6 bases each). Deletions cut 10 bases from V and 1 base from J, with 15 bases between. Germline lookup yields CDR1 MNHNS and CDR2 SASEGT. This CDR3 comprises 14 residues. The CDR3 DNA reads TGTGCCACGGCCGGGGGCGAAGGCACAGATACGCAGTATTTT. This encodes CATAGGEGTDTQYF.

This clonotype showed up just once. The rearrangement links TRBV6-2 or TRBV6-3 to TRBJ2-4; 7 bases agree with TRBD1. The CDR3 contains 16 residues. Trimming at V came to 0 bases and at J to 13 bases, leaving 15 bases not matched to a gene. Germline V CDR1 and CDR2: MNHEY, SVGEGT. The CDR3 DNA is TGTGCCAGCAGTTACTCAAAGGGGGACAGTTGGAATACCCAGTACTTC. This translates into CASSYSKGDSWNTQYF.

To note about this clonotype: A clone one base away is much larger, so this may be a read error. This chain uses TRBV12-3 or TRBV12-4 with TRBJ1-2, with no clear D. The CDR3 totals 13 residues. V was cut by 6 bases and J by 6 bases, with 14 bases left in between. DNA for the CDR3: TGTGCCAGCAGGTTGCCTGGCTATCATGGCTACACCTTC. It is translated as CASRLPGYHGYTF.

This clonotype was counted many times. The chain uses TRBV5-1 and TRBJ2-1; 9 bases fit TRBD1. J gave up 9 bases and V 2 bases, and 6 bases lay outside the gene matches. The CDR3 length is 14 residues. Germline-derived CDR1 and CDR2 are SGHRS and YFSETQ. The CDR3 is CASSFGQGRAEQFF. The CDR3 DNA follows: TGCGCCAGCAGCTTCGGACAGGGGCGGGCTGAGCAGTTCTTC. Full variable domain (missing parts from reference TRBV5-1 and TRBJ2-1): KAGVTQTPRYLIKTRGQQVTLSCSPISGHRSVSWYQQTPGQGLQFLFEYFSETQRNKGNFPGRFSGRQFSNSRSEMNVSTLELGDSALYLCASSFGQGRAEQFFGPGTRLTVL.

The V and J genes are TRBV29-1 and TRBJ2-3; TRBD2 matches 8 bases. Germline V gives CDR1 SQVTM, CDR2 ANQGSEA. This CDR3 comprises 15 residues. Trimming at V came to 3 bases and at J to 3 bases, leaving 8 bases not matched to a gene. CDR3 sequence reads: CSVEGGSGITDTQYF. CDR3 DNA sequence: TGCAGCGTTGAGGGGGGTAGCGGGATAACAGATACGCAGTATTTT.

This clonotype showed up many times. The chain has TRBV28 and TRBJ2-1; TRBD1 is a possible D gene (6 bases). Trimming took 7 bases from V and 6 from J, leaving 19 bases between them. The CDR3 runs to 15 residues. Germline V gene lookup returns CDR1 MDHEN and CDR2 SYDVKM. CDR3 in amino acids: CASNTGQNPTNEQFF. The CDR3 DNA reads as TGTGCCAGCAACACCGGACAGAACCCCACCAATGAGCAGTTCTTC.

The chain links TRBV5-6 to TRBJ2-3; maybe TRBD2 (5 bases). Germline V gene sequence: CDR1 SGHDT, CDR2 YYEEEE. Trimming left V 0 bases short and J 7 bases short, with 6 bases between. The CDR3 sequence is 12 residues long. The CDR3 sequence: CASSLVANTQYF. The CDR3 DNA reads TGTGCCAGCAGCTTGGTAGCGAATACGCAGTATTTT.

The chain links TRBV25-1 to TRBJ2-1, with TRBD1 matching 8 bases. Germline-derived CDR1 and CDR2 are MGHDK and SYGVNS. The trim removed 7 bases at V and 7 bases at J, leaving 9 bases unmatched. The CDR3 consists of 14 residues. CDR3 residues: CASTPDRVWNEQFF. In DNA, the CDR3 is TGTGCCAGCACCCCGGACAGGGTCTGGAATGAGCAGTTCTTC.

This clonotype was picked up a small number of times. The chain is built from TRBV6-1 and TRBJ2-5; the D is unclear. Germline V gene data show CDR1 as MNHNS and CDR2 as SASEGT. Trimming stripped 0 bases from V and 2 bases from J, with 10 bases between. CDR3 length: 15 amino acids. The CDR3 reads CASSEAVLPQETQYF. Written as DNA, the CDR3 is TGTGCCAGCAGTGAAGCAGTTTTACCACAAGAGACCCAGTACTTC.

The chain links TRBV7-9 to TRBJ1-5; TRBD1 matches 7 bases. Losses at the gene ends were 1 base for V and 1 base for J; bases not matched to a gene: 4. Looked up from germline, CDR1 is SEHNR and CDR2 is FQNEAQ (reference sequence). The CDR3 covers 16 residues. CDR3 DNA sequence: TGTGCCAGCAGCTTAGTCAAGGGGGCAAGCAATCAGCCCCAGCATTTT. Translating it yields CASSLVKGASNQPQHF.

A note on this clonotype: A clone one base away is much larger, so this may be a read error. The CDR3 DNA reads TGCGCCAGCAGCTTGCGGAACCTAAGCGGCTCTGGGGCCAACGTCCTGACTTTC. Translated: CASSLRNLSGSGANVLTF. The rearrangement uses TRBV5-1 and TRBJ2-6; D is perhaps TRBD2 (5 bases). This CDR3 region has 18 residues. Germline values: CDR1 SGHRS, CDR2 YFSETQ. V lost 1 base and J 0 bases, leaving 14 bases between the germline ends.

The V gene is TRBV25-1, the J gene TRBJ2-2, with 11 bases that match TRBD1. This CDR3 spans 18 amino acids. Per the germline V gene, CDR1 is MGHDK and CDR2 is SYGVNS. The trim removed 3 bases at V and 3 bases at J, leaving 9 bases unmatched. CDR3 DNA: TGTGCCAGCAGTGAGGGGTGGACAGGGGGCCGGGACACCGGGGAGCTGTTTTTT. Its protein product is CASSEGWTGGRDTGELFF.

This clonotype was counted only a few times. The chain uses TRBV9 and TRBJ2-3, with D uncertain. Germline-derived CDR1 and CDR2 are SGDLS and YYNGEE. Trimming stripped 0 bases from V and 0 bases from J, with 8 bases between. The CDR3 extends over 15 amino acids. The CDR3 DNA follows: TGTGCCAGCAGCGTAGCGGCTCTTAGCACAGATACGCAGTATTTT. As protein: CASSVAALSTDTQYF.

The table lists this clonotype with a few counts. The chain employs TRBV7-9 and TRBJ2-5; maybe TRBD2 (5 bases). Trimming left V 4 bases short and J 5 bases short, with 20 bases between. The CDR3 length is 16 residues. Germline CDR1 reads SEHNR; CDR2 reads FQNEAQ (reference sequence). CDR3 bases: TGTGCCAGCAGCTCTGGGTCTGGTAGCGTCCGGGAGACCCAGTACTTC. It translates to CASSSGSGSVRETQYF.

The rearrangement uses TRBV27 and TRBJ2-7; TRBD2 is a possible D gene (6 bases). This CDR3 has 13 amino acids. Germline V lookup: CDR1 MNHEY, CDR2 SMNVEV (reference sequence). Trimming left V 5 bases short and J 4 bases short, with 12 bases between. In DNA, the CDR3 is TGTGCCAGCAGTGGACAAGGGAGGTACGAGCAGTACTTC. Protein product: CASSGQGRYEQYF.

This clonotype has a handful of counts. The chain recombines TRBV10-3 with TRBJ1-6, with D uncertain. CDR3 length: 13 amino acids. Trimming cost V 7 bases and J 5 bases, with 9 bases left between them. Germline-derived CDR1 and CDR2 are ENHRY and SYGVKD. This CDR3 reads CAIKGGNNSPLHF. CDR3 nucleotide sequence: TGTGCCATCAAGGGCGGTAATAATTCACCCCTCCACTTT.

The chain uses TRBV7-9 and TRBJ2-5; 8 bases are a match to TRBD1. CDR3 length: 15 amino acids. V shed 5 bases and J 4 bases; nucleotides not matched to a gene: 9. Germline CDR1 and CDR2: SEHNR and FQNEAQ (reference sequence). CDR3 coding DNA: TGTGCCAGCAGCACCCGGACAGGGAAAGGAGAGACCCAGTACTTC. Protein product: CASSTRTGKGETQYF. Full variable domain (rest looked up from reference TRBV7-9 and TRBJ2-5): DTGVSQNPRHKITKRGQNVTFRCDPISEHNRLYWYRQTLGQGPEFLTYFQNEAQLEKSRLLSDRFSAERPKGSFSTLEIQRTEQGDSAMYLCASSTRTGKGETQYFGPGTRLLVL.

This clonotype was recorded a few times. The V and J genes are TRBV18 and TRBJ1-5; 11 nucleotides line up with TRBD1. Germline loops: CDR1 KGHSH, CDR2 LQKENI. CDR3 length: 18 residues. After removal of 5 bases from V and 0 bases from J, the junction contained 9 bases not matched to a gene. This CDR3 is CASSAGTGGSSSNQPQHF. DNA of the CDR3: TGTGCCAGCTCAGCCGGGACAGGGGGTTCGAGTAGCAATCAGCCCCAGCATTTT.

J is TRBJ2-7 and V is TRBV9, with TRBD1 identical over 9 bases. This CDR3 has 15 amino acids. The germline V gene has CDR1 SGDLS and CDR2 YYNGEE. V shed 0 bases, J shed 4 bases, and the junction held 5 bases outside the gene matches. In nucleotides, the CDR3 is TGTGCCAGCAGCGTAGAGGACAGGGGCTGGTACGAGCAGTACTTC. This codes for CASSVEDRGWYEQYF.